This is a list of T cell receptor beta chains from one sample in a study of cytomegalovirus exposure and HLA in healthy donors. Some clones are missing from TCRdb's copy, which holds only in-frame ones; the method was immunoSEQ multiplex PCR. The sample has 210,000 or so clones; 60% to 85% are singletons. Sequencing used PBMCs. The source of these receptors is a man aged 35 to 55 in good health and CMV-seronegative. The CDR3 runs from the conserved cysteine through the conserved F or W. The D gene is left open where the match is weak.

CASSRGPEGEQFF TRBV11-2 -
CASSQVFGTNNEQFF TRBV4-1 TRBD2
CASSMGGLAGTDTQYF TRBV5-1 -
CASSLEGTITSTDTQYF TRBV27 -
CASSSRRDRVYSNQPQHF TRBV7-8 TRBD1
CASSLGLSTDEQFF TRBV5-1 -
CASSITGVRANEKLFF TRBV19 TRBD1
CASSLAGRMGQRNTGELFF TRBV7-9 TRBD1
CASSPIILAGTTDTQYF TRBV6-9 TRBD2
CASSTGGGTNEKLFF TRBV19 TRBD1
CASSVATRLAGGGELFF TRBV9 TRBD2
CASSLAGTDGYTF TRBV7-9 TRBD1
CSGASPEKLFF TRBV20-1 -
CASTDRGYEQYF TRBV6-5 -
CASSPGTISNQPQHF TRBV28 -